What follows describes a single T cell receptor beta chain. This clone occurred once. What this receptor recognizes is not known. Base qualities are missing; no much larger clone stands one base away. Participants in the prospective study were enrolled through a virtual design, were aged about 18 to 90 years, and lived in about 25 United States geographic areas. In the prospective study, participants were assigned to cohorts based on the clinical history participants reported in a screening survey and a study questionnaire. Exposed participants had been in contact, within 2 weeks of entering the study, with a person who had a PCR-confirmed or clinician-diagnosed case of COVID-19. Each participant in the prospective study had whole blood, serum and a nasopharyngeal or oropharyngeal swab collected by mobile phlebotomists. Over a roughly two-month period, participants in the prospective study had the option of providing additional blood draws and questionnaires. Before DNA extraction, blood samples from the prospective study were shipped at room temperature or frozen.

The data originate from a study of blood T cell repertoires in COVID-19 (dated by TCRdb to 2020 to 2021). For the wider study: Samples from collaborators originated in the United States, Italy and Spain and spanned both the acute and convalescent phases of COVID-19. The prospective study material was composed of cDNA or gDNA derived from T cells, B-cell-depleted T cells, or PBMCs. The dataset comprised deeply sampled blood TCRbeta repertoires from subjects exposed to, actively infected with, or recovered from COVID-19. The repertoires were released in a freely available public database intended as a resource for research on the immune response to SARS-CoV-2. Samples came from the ongoing ImmuneRACE study (first 160 participants) plus 1,254 subjects from 6 global collaborators. Nearly every sample came with metadata listing a de-identified subject ID, COVID-19 status, age in years and sex. HLA class I and class II types, where available, came from metadata supplied by the sample provider rather than from assay-based typing. Broader findings and caveats from the paper: How much clinical and demographic metadata was included differed by source and by participant, and the metadata was provided uncurated.

The CDR3 starts with the cysteine, ends with the phenylalanine, and has 16 residues. Of all the DNA, just the CDR3 is kept, 48 bases in frame from base 1. V sheds 4 bases and J sheds 0 bases, leaving 13 bases between their ends. CDR1 and CDR2, per the germline V gene (reference sequence), are LGHDT and YNNKEL. TCRbeta CDR3 regions were amplified from genomic DNA using the immunoSEQ Assay, a bias-controlled multiplex PCR. Under the source paper's analysis protocol: Within the assay, amplification of reference gene primers was used to estimate how many nucleated cells each sample contained. Sequence reads were collapsed and filtered to measure the absolute abundance of every unique TCRbeta CDR3 rearrangement. For each sample, productive Simpson clonality was calculated by taking the square root of Simpson's diversity index across productive rearrangements. In its TCRdb copy, this immuneACCESS table keeps in-frame sequences only and misses some clones. Where compared with another copy, unresolved V genes explain less than half of these, and the others have no known cause. Clone size and the V and J calls come from that table; the DNA yielded D and trimming. For this sample the table gives fewer than 250,000 clones, of which around 82% were detected only once. The top ten constitute less than 4% of the sample.

This sequence uses TRBV3-1 (or the pseudogene TRBV3-2) and TRBJ1-3; a tentative D match to TRBD1 spans 6 bases. The receptor's source is a woman aged 40 to 50 who had been exposed to COVID-19. The sequencing sample was made of PBMCs or T cells enriched from blood (not recorded which). The CDR3 protein sequence reads: CASSPMDSRSGNTIYF. The nucleotide sequence reads TGTGCCAGCAGCCCCATGGACAGTCGCTCTGGAAACACCATATATTTT.